Listed below are T cell receptor beta chains from one sample, sequenced in a study of immune cell composition in non-small cell lung cancer. Clones were sequenced by immunoSEQ multiplex PCR, and TCRdb holds only the in-frame ones, with some missing. The sample lists 7,500 to 10,000 clones; roughly two thirds were seen once. The material sequenced was non-adjacent lung tissue. The receptors shown here come from a human donor with non-small cell lung cancer. Both conserved end residues are part of each CDR3. The listing skips clone size in some rows; elsewhere it reads once, few, many or a size class.

v_call,clone_size,j_call,cdr3_aa
TRBV7-2,.,TRBJ2-3,CASSQTGPLTDTQYF
TRBV5-5,.,TRBJ1-4,CASTSWGETNEKLFF
TRBV6-1,few,TRBJ2-7,CASRAGQTPGEQYF
TRBV11-3,.,TRBJ2-3,CASSGTSGTTDTQYF
TRBV10-3,.,TRBJ1-5,CATDRESSNQPQHF
TRBV29-1,.,TRBJ2-1,CSVETGRGASYNEQFF
TRBV6-4,.,TRBJ2-3,CASSPQGHGTDTQYF
TRBV2,.,TRBJ2-5,CASSGGGEGETQYF
TRBV19,few,TRBJ1-6,CASSIGRTRNYNSPLHF
TRBV6-5,.,TRBJ1-6,CASSYGLSSYNSPLHF
TRBV7-2,.,TRBJ1-1,CASSPQALTALEAFF
TRBV27,.,TRBJ2-7,CASSLLPGQGRHEQYF
TRBV19,once,TRBJ2-3,CASTFEGATDTQYF
TRBV5-1,.,TRBJ1-2,CASSLTASPNYGYTF
TRBV19,.,TRBJ2-3,CASSNHRVGGTDTQYF
TRBV27,.,TRBJ2-3,CASRIRGLAGGWDTQYF
TRBV19,few,TRBJ1-1,CASSIRESNTEAFF
TRBV5-1,.,TRBJ2-1,CASSLASGEYNEQFF
TRBV19,.,TRBJ2-2,CASRKEVQDTGELFF
TRBV7-9,.,TRBJ1-1,CASYSGDTRYTEAFF
TRBV7-9,.,TRBJ1-1,CASSLVGGMNTEAFF
TRBV9,.,TRBJ2-3,CASSVVGDGTDTQYF
TRBV2,.,TRBJ2-1,CASSVASGNNEQFF
TRBV4-1,once,TRBJ2-7,CASSQDHRGYEQYF
TRBV6-1,.,TRBJ2-1,CASRIAGGYEQFF
TRBV6-5,.,TRBJ2-7,CAISEPDRTYEQYF
TRBV4-1,.,TRBJ2-5,CASSRRLAGQETQYF
TRBV5-6,.,TRBJ2-5,CASSKTGPGETQYF
TRBV5-1,.,TRBJ2-7,CASSLSEGFPYEQYF
TRBV10-1,.,TRBJ1-3,CASSPGTGIGNTIYF
TRBV27,few,TRBJ2-3,CASSLWDRGTDTQYF
TRBV4-2,.,TRBJ2-7,CASSSRRVADTYEQYF
TRBV19,.,TRBJ1-6,CASSEGGWNSPLHF
TRBV4-3,.,TRBJ2-7,CASSQDERGGYEQYF
TRBV6-1,.,TRBJ2-5,CASRARLPQETQYF
TRBV14,.,TRBJ2-2,CASSQERTGTGELFF
TRBV4-3,.,TRBJ2-5,CASSRHRDSQETQYF
TRBV7-8,.,TRBJ2-7,CASGPREVSYEQYF
TRBV5-1,.,TRBJ1-1,CASKLSGQGDTEAFF
TRBV7-2,.,TRBJ2-7,CASSLGTGGWGEQYF
TRBV2,.,TRBJ2-3,CASSVGTVPTDTQYF
TRBV12-5,.,TRBJ1-3,CASSPPGSSSSGNTIYF
TRBV19,.,TRBJ1-5,CASSPLNNRANSNQPQHF
TRBV5-6,.,TRBJ1-3,CASSFGQSSGNTIYF
TRBV7-9,few,TRBJ2-1,CASSSDRPYEQFF
TRBV10-3,once,TRBJ1-2,CAISQPGTDYGYTF
TRBV7-2,.,TRBJ1-3,CASSLGGQGVSGNTIYF
TRBV19,.,TRBJ2-3,CASSIGDRGSTDTQYF
TRBV5-5,.,TRBJ2-7,CASSLEAGLDVYPYEQYF
TRBV9,.,TRBJ2-3,CASSVWGRVGADTQYF
TRBV9,.,TRBJ1-6,CASSGRGARGSSSNSPLHF
TRBV27,.,TRBJ1-6,CASSLPGGGQRNSPLHF
TRBV29-1,.,TRBJ2-7,CSASQGSTYEQYF
TRBV7-2,few,TRBJ1-4,CASSRGPTGTNEKLFF
TRBV5-5,.,TRBJ1-5,CASSLAFGGPDQPQHF